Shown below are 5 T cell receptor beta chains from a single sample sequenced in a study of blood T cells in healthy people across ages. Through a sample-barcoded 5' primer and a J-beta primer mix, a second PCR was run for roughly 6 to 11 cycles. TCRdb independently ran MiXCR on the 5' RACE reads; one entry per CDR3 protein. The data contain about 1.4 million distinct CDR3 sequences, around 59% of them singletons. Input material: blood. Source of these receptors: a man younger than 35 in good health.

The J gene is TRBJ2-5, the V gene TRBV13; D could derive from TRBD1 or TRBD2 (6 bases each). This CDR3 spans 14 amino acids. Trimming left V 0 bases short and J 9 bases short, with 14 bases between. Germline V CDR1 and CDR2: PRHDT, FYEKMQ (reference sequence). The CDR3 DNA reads TGTGCCAGCAGCTTAGGGGGGGCCGCGGGGCCCCAGTACTTC. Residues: CASSLGGAAGPQYF.

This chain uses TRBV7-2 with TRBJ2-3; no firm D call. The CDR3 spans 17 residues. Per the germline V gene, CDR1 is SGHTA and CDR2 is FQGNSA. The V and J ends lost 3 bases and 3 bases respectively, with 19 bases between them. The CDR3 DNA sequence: TGTGCCAGCAGCTTCCCCTTCCAGGTCGATACGACAGATACGCAGTATTTT. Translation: CASSFPFQVDTTDTQYF.

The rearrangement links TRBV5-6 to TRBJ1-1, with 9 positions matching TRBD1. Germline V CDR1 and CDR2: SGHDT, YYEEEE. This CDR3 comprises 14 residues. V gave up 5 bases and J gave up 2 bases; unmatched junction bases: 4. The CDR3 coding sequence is TGTGCCAGCAGGAACAGGGGGCTAAACACTGAAGCTTTCTTT. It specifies CASRNRGLNTEAFF.

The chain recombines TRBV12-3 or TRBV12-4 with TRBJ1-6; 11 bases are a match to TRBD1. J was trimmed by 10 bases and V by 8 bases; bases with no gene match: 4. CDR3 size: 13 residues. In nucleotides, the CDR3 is TGTGCCAGCTCGGGACAGGGGGGCTCACCCCTCCACTTT. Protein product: CASSGQGGSPLHF.

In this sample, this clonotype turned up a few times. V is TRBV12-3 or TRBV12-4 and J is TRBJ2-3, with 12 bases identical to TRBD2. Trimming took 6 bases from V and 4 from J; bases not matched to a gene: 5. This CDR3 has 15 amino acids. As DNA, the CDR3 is TGTGCCAGCAGCTCCCTAGCGGGAGGGGCAGATACGCAGTATTTT. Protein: CASSSLAGGADTQYF.